These 29 T cell receptor beta chains were all obtained from the same sample, sequenced in a study of immune cell composition in non-small cell lung cancer. Assay used: immunoSEQ multiplex PCR; TCRdb lists only in-frame clones, some missing. This table has over 4,500 clones, 70% to 85% appearing once. Sequencing was performed on lung tumor tissue. The receptors derive from a human donor with non-small cell lung cancer.

The chain joins TRBV6-5 to TRBJ2-7; 8 nucleotides match TRBD2. Germline CDR1 MNHEY, CDR2 SVGAGI. The CDR3 spans 14 residues. V lost 1 base and J lost 3; bases outside the gene matches: 2. The CDR3 sequence: CASSYFLAGYEQYF. The CDR3 DNA is TGTGCCAGCAGTTACTTCCTAGCGGGCTACGAGCAGTACTTC.

This clone was detected only once. The J gene is TRBJ2-3, the V gene TRBV5-4, with 9 bases matching TRBD2. J lost 4 bases, V lost 0 bases, and 12 bases had no gene match. Germline lookup yields CDR1 SGHNT and CDR2 YYREEE (reference sequence). CDR3 length: 18 residues. The CDR3 reads CASSLGGSGRVYADTQYF. As DNA, the CDR3 is TGTGCCAGCAGCTTGGGGGGTAGCGGGAGAGTATATGCAGATACGCAGTATTTT.

This chain joins TRBV9 and TRBJ2-5; TRBD1 might be the D (6 bases). Germline V CDR1 and CDR2: SGDLS, YYNGEE. V lost 4 bases, J lost 5 bases, and 15 bases lay in between. There are 14 residues in the CDR3. The CDR3 DNA reads TGTGCCAGCAGCCCGGACAGCTTTGTGGAGACCCAGTACTTC. This encodes CASSPDSFVETQYF.

The V call is TRBV15, the J call TRBJ1-1, with D maybe TRBD1 (5 bases). The CDR3 covers 15 residues. From germline, CDR1 is LNHNV and CDR2 YYDKDF (reference sequence). With 3 bases removed from V and 5 bases from J, the gap between germline ends came to 16 bases. CDR3 nucleotides: TGTGCCACCAGCAGGGGTGGGGATCGGGGGACTGAAGCTTTCTTT. Translation gives CATSRGGDRGTEAFF.

The chain employs TRBV14 and TRBJ2-1, with D maybe TRBD2 (5 bases). The germline V gene encodes CDR1 SGHDN and CDR2 FVKESK. Trimming took off 2 bases at V and 2 bases at J, with 10 bases between the two ends. This CDR3 is 15 amino acids long. The CDR3 region is CASSQQAVAYNEQFF. CDR3 nucleotides: TGTGCCAGCAGCCAACAAGCGGTAGCCTACAATGAGCAGTTCTTC.

This clone was recorded a few times. The J gene is TRBJ2-7, the V gene TRBV6-5, with D possibly being TRBD1 (6 bases). There are 14 residues in the CDR3. The germline V and J ends were trimmed by 7 bases and 2 bases, with 15 bases remaining between them. CDR1 MNHEY and CDR2 SVGAGI come from the germline V gene. The CDR3 sequence: CASTRPDSTYEQYF. Here the CDR3 DNA reads TGTGCCAGCACCCGACCGGACAGCACCTACGAGCAGTACTTC.

The chain couples TRBV4-1 to TRBJ2-3; the D is unclear. The CDR3 extends over 12 amino acids. Trimming cost V 1 base and J 5 bases, with 4 bases left between them. From germline, CDR1 is MGHRA and CDR2 YSYEKL. CDR3 sequence (DNA): TGCGCCAGCAGCCAAGGGCAAGATACGCAGTATTTT. Its protein is CASSQGQDTQYF.

The chain uses TRBV4-2 and TRBJ2-7; 10 bases align to TRBD2. CDR3 length: 14 amino acids. With 1 base clipped from V and 3 bases from J, the junction kept 0 bases outside the gene matches. Germline loops: CDR1 LGHNA, CDR2 YNFKEQ. The DNA of the CDR3 is TGTGCCAGCAGCCAAGGGACTAGCGGCTACGAGCAGTACTTC. It codes for CASSQGTSGYEQYF.

Only a few counts were recorded for this clone. The rearrangement joins TRBV27 to TRBJ2-7; no clear D gene. There are 12 residues in the CDR3. V was shortened by 5 bases and J by 5 bases, with 10 bases between the two germline ends. Germline V lookup: CDR1 MNHEY, CDR2 SMNVEV (reference sequence). CDR3 nucleotides: TGTGCCAGCAGTCCCTTCGACAACGAGCAGTACTTC. As protein: CASSPFDNEQYF.

The gene calls are TRBV5-4 and TRBJ1-5; 10 positions match TRBD1. V shed 2 bases, J shed 4 bases, and the junction held 3 bases outside the gene matches. This CDR3 has 15 amino acids. Germline V gene sequence: CDR1 SGHNT, CDR2 YYREEE (reference sequence). As DNA, the CDR3 is TGTGCCAGCAGCTTAACGGGACAGGGGAATCAGCCCCAGCATTTT. Encoded protein: CASSLTGQGNQPQHF.

V gene TRBV27 combines with J gene TRBJ2-7, with 9 bases aligning to TRBD1. Trimming removed 8 bases from V and 0 bases from J; junction bases left unmatched: 11. In germline, CDR1 is MNHEY, CDR2 SMNVEV (reference sequence). The CDR3 has 16 amino acids. The CDR3: CASRSPGQGSSYEQYF. The CDR3 nucleotides read TGTGCCAGCCGTTCGCCGGGACAGGGCAGCTCCTACGAGCAGTACTTC.

The chain carries TRBV14 and TRBJ1-3, with TRBD1 identical over 8 bases. The trim removed 4 bases at V and 2 bases at J, leaving 1 base unmatched. This CDR3 region has 14 residues. CDR1 SGHDN and CDR2 FVKESK come from the germline V gene. This chain's CDR3 is CASSLQGAGNTIYF. The CDR3 DNA sequence: TGTGCCAGCAGCCTACAGGGGGCTGGAAACACCATATATTTT.

This clone occurred a few times. The chain combines TRBV19 with TRBJ1-5, with D perhaps TRBD1 (5 bases). This CDR3 region has 15 residues. Looked up from germline, CDR1 is LNHDA and CDR2 is SQIVND (reference sequence). The V gene lost 5 bases and the J gene lost 0 bases, with 11 bases spanning the gap. CDR3 DNA: TGTGCCAGTAGTGTCCAGGGCCGTAGCAATCAGCCCCAGCATTTT. It specifies CASSVQGRSNQPQHF.

The rearrangement joins TRBV27 to TRBJ2-7; 7 bases align to TRBD1. With 6 bases clipped from V and 0 bases from J, the junction kept 11 bases outside the gene matches. CDR1 and CDR2 from the germline V gene are MNHEY and SMNVEV (reference sequence). The CDR3 covers 16 residues. Here the CDR3 reads CASRSRQGFSSYEQYF. The CDR3 DNA reads TGTGCCAGCAGAAGCCGACAGGGATTCTCCTCCTACGAGCAGTACTTC.

The chain recombines TRBV5-1 with TRBJ2-3, with TRBD2 matching over 10 bases. Germline loops: CDR1 SGHRS, CDR2 YFSETQ. The CDR3 extends over 17 amino acids. V shed 1 base, J shed 3 bases, and the junction held 8 bases outside the gene matches. CDR3 DNA sequence: TGCGCCAGCAGCTTGACTAGCGGGATCTCGAGGACAGATACGCAGTATTTT. As protein: CASSLTSGISRTDTQYF.

This chain connects TRBV7-8 to TRBJ1-5; 10 positions agree with TRBD1. J lost 3 bases, V lost 2 bases, and 13 bases had no gene match. Germline V gene lookup returns CDR1 SGHVS and CDR2 FQNEAQ. There are 19 residues in the CDR3. The CDR3 DNA reads as TGTGCCAGCAGCTTATTTTACCTAGGGACAGGGGTTTTCAATCAGCCCCAGCATTTT. Its translation: CASSLFYLGTGVFNQPQHF.

This clone is large. A junction end diverges from the germline sequence, so it may reflect a read error. This chain connects TRBV7-9 to TRBJ1-1; tentatively, D is TRBD1 (5 bases). The V gene's germline CDR1 is SEHNR and CDR2 FQNEAQ (reference sequence). CDR3 length equals 11 residues. The CDR3 bases are TGTGCCGGCAGACAGCCGATGGAAGCTTTCTTT. This sequence encodes CAGRQPMEAFF.

The chain is built from TRBV4-1 and TRBJ2-7, with D possibly matching TRBD2 (6 bases). The germline V and J ends were trimmed by 2 bases and 1 base, with 12 bases remaining between them. The CDR3 is made up of 15 amino acids. Looked up from germline, CDR1 is MGHRA and CDR2 is YSYEKL. The CDR3 loop is CASSQLGSRSYEQYF. Here the CDR3 DNA reads TGCGCCAGCAGCCAACTCGGGAGTCGGTCCTACGAGCAGTACTTC.

The rearrangement uses TRBV4-2 and TRBJ1-4; D remains ambiguous. There are 16 residues in the CDR3. V lost 4 bases and J 4 bases, leaving 16 bases between the germline ends. From germline, CDR1 is LGHNA and CDR2 YNFKEQ. Here the CDR3 DNA reads TGTGCCAGCAGCCGTCTAGTGTCCGGGTTTAATGAAAAACTGTTTTTT. This encodes CASSRLVSGFNEKLFF.

CDR3 residues: CASSQDLSGGETQYF. The CDR3 coding sequence is TGCGCCAGCAGCCAAGATCTATCGGGGGGAGAGACCCAGTACTTC. The chain has TRBV4-1 and TRBJ2-5, with 7 bases that match TRBD2. This CDR3 has 15 residues. The V and J ends lost 0 bases and 4 bases, in that order; junction bases with no gene match: 5. Germline-derived CDR1 and CDR2 are MGHRA and YSYEKL.

The chain employs TRBV11-2 and TRBJ2-1; 7 bases fit TRBD2. Germline V gene data show CDR1 as SGHAT and CDR2 as FQNNGV. The CDR3 length is 15 residues. The V gene end was trimmed by 2 bases and the J gene end by 9 bases; junction bases not matched to a gene: 10. The CDR3 DNA is TGTGCCAGCAGCTTACTTTCCGGGAGGACGGGTGAGCAGTTCTTC. Translation: CASSLLSGRTGEQFF.

The rearrangement links TRBV4-3 to TRBJ2-7; D is possibly TRBD2 (6 bases). The V end was cut by 0 bases, the J end by 3 bases, with 15 bases between. Per germline, CDR1 LGHNA and CDR2 YSLEER. This CDR3 has 16 amino acids. The CDR3 loop reads CASSQDRAVGGYEQYF. The CDR3 nucleotides are TGCGCCAGCAGCCAAGATAGGGCGGTGGGGGGCTACGAGCAGTACTTC.

This chain joins TRBV6-7 and TRBJ1-3; no definite D call. TRBV6-7 is known as an ORF, though its function is uncertain. The CDR3 has 15 amino acids. Trimming left V 6 bases short and J 0 bases short, with 12 bases between. CDR3 protein: CASRQSEYSGNTIYF. Written as DNA, the CDR3 is TGTGCCAGCAGGCAATCGGAGTACTCTGGAAACACCATATATTTT.

This rearrangement joins TRBV7-2 to TRBJ1-3; possible D gene TRBD1, 6 bases. Per germline, CDR1 SGHTA and CDR2 FQGNSA. The CDR3 has 16 amino acids. Deletions cut 0 bases from V and 1 base from J, with 10 bases between. In DNA form, the CDR3 reads TGTGCCAGCAGCTTAGCGAGGACAGCTTCTGGAAACACCATATATTTT. This sequence encodes CASSLARTASGNTIYF. The whole variable domain, filled in from reference TRBV7-2 and TRBJ1-3, reads GAGVSQSPSNKVTEKGKDVELRCDPISGHTALYWYRQSLGQGLEFLIYFQGNSAPDKSGLPSDRFSAERTGGSVSTLTIQRTQQEDSAVYLCASSLARTASGNTIYFGEGSWLTVV.

This clone was seen only a few times. This rearrangement joins TRBV18 to TRBJ1-2; 7 bases align to TRBD1. In germline, CDR1 is KGHSH, CDR2 LQKENI. The V gene end was trimmed by 4 bases and the J gene end by 3 bases; junction bases not matched to a gene: 5. The CDR3 contains 14 residues. DNA of the CDR3: TGTGCCAGCTCACTCCGGGACAGCGACTATGGCTACACCTTC. Its protein product is CASSLRDSDYGYTF.

This chain connects TRBV4-3 to TRBJ2-3; D remains ambiguous. The CDR3 loop spans 17 amino acids. Looked up from germline, CDR1 is LGHNA and CDR2 is YSLEER. Trimming removed 0 bases at V and 0 bases at J, with 13 bases between. CDR3 residues: CASSQDLSSRSTDTQYF. The CDR3, as DNA: TGCGCCAGCAGCCAAGATCTATCGTCCAGGAGCACAGATACGCAGTATTTT.

The chain couples TRBV7-2 to TRBJ1-1, with 7 bases fitting TRBD1. This CDR3 has 16 amino acids. The V and J ends lost 5 bases and 4 bases, in that order; junction bases with no gene match: 13. Germline CDR1 is SGHTA and CDR2 is FQGNSA. CDR3 coding DNA: TGTGCCAGCAGCCGCCGTCGAGGGCAGGGGGGCACTGAAGCTTTCTTT. Amino acids: CASSRRRGQGGTEAFF.

The rearrangement uses TRBV10-2 and TRBJ2-7; D is possibly TRBD1 (6 bases). V lost 6 bases, J lost 4 bases, and 10 bases lay in between. Looked up from germline, CDR1 is WSHSY and CDR2 is SAAADI. This CDR3 has 12 residues. The CDR3 sequence: CASRSGAYEQYF. CDR3 sequence (DNA): TGCGCCAGCAGATCAGGGGCTTACGAGCAGTACTTC.

The chain recombines TRBV28 with TRBJ2-4; the D is unclear. CDR3 length: 16 amino acids. Germline V gives CDR1 MDHEN, CDR2 SYDVKM. With 0 bases removed from V and 0 bases from J, the gap between germline ends came to 9 bases. As DNA, the CDR3 is TGTGCCAGCAGTTTATGGTTGGGCCTAGCCAAAAACATTCAGTACTTC. Translating gives CASSLWLGLAKNIQYF. Full variable domain (outside the CDR3, taken from reference TRBV28 and TRBJ2-4): DVKVTQSSRYLVKRTGEKVFLECVQDMDHENMFWYRQDPGLGLRLIYFSYDVKMKEKGDIPEGYSVSREKKERFSLILESASTNQTSMYLCASSLWLGLAKNIQYFGAGTRLSVL.